This T cell receptor beta chain emerged from a study of identical twins. The length of the CDR3 is 14 residues. V lost 5 bases, J lost 3 bases, and 6 bases stayed unmatched. In regard to this clonotype: What it binds is unknown.

Study-level points and caveats: Insertions were fewer in abundant cord blood beta clonotypes, whereas memory repertoires showed none of this pattern.

TCRdb re-analysed the 5' RACE reads in MiXCR, keeping a single row per CDR3 protein. The sample holds around 240,000 distinct CDR3 sequences; around 6.6% are singletons and the top ten take more than 3%. The sample also formed part of further work on yellow fever vaccine responses in identical twins.

The TCR sequence derives from a woman between 18 and 29 years old in good health. The chain joins TRBV12-3 or TRBV12-4 to TRBJ2-7, with 8 bases that match TRBD1. Specimen: memory (CD45RO+) T cells sorted from blood. CDR3 sequence (DNA): TGTGCCAGCAGTCGACAGGGGTCTAGCTACGAGCAGTACTTC. Residues: CASSRQGSSYEQYF.